These 25 T cell receptor beta chains came from one sample sequenced in a study of T cell repertoires in cytomegalovirus infection. Antigens of these TCRs are unknown. TCRdb reprocessed the reads with MiXCR, giving one entry per CDR3 protein. The sample records 550,000 to 700,000 distinct CDR3 sequences, under 45% being singletons. The source was cultured PBMCs, collected from culture after CMV antigen stimulation. The source is a human donor in good health (CMV status not recorded). Some clones in this sample may be carry-over from other donors' samples.

This clonotype showed up just once. The chain couples TRBV19 to TRBJ2-5, with D maybe TRBD2 (6 bases). Germline-derived CDR1 and CDR2 are LNHDA and SQIVND (reference sequence). With 4 bases removed from V and 4 bases from J, the gap between germline ends came to 13 bases. This CDR3 is 14 amino acids long. For the CDR3, the DNA is TGTGCCAGTAGTACGCACCGGGGACTAGAGACCCAGTACTTC. Its translation is CASSTHRGLETQYF. Variable domain in full (rest from reference TRBV19 and TRBJ2-5): DGGITQSPKYLFRKEGQNVTLSCEQNLNHDAMYWYRQDPGQGLRLIYYSQIVNDFQKGDIAEGYSVSREKKESFPLTVTSAQKNPTAFYLCASSTHRGLETQYFGPGTRLLVL.

This clonotype was found once. The CDR3: CASRSADYEQYF. In DNA, the CDR3 is TGTGCCAGCAGATCCGCCGACTACGAGCAGTACTTC. The V and J genes are TRBV7-9 and TRBJ2-7; no firm D call. Trimming shortened V by 6 bases and J by 3 bases, and 9 bases separated the two germline ends. The CDR3 is 12 amino acids. In germline, CDR1 is SEHNR, CDR2 FQNEAQ (reference sequence).

V and J are TRBV7-4 and TRBJ2-6, with 9 bases that match TRBD1. This CDR3 is built from 19 residues. CDR1 and CDR2 from the germline V gene are SGHVT and SQSDAQ. Trimming removed 5 bases from V and 0 bases from J; junction bases left unmatched: 11. CDR3 sequence reads: CASSPGLGQGVSGANVLTF. The CDR3 region has the DNA TGTGCCAGCAGCCCCGGGTTGGGACAGGGTGTCTCTGGGGCCAACGTCCTGACTTTC.

The chain has TRBV7-8 and TRBJ2-7; D may be TRBD1 (6 bases). The V gene's germline CDR1 is SGHVS and CDR2 FQNEAQ. Trimming pared 3 bases from V and 3 bases from J, leaving 15 bases between. This CDR3 is 15 amino acids long. The CDR3 region has the DNA TGTGCCAGCAGCTTGTTGCGCTGGGACAACTACGAGCAGTACTTC. As protein: CASSLLRWDNYEQYF.

This rearrangement joins TRBV7-2 to TRBJ1-5; 9 bases align to TRBD1. The junction had 7 bases not matched to a gene; V was cut back by 5 bases and J by 2 bases. This CDR3 has 16 residues. CDR1 is SGHTA, CDR2 FQGNSA, per germline. Written as DNA, the CDR3 is TGTGCCAGCAGCCCAGGGGGACAGGGAGGCAATCAGCCCCAGCATTTT. This sequence encodes CASSPGGQGGNQPQHF.

The chain carries TRBV7-9 and TRBJ2-3, with 8 bases matching TRBD2. The ends lost 3 bases at V and 4 bases at J; junction bases unmatched: 6. Germline CDR1 and CDR2: SEHNR and FQNEAQ (reference sequence). This CDR3 has 15 amino acids. CDR3 sequence: CASSFRGGHSDTQYF. In DNA form, the CDR3 reads TGTGCCAGCAGCTTCCGGGGGGGCCACTCAGATACGCAGTATTTT.

The J gene is TRBJ2-7, the V gene TRBV7-4; D gene unclear. V gave up 3 bases and J gave up 6 bases, with 12 bases separating them. The CDR3 extends over 13 amino acids. The germline V gene encodes CDR1 SGHVT and CDR2 SQSDAQ. CDR3 sequence reads: CASSFLNILEQYF. CDR3 DNA sequence: TGTGCCAGCAGCTTCCTTAATATACTCGAGCAGTACTTC.

This chain connects TRBV7-2 to TRBJ1-6; D call uncertain. Germline V gene lookup returns CDR1 SGHTA and CDR2 FQGNSA. V was shortened by 3 bases and J by 9 bases, with 9 bases between the two germline ends. The CDR3 length is 13 residues. The CDR3 reads CASSFSRASPLHF. CDR3 nucleotides: TGTGCCAGCAGCTTCTCCCGGGCTTCACCCCTCCACTTT.

This clonotype turned up a few times. This chain joins TRBV27 and TRBJ2-1; no clear D gene. The CDR3 extends over 14 amino acids. Germline-derived CDR1 and CDR2 are MNHEY and SMNVEV (reference sequence). The V end lost 5 bases, the J end lost 2 bases, and 10 bases lay between the germline ends. CDR3: CASSMTDTYNEQFF. DNA of the CDR3: TGTGCCAGCAGTATGACGGATACCTACAATGAGCAGTTCTTC.

The genes are TRBV20-1 and TRBJ2-3, with 9 bases identical to TRBD2. The CDR3 spans 15 residues. Germline V gives CDR1 DFQATT, CDR2 SNEGSKA (reference sequence). V dropped 5 bases and J dropped 5; count of bases not matched to a gene: 11. CDR3 nucleotides: TGCAGTGCTGGGGGTTTAGCGGGAGATTTAGATACGCAGTATTTT. Its translation is CSAGGLAGDLDTQYF.

A few counts support this clonotype. The V gene is TRBV7-2, the J gene TRBJ2-1; D remains ambiguous. The length of the CDR3 is 14 residues. Per germline, CDR1 SGHTA and CDR2 FQGNSA. The V gene lost 5 bases and the J gene lost 5 bases, with 13 bases spanning the gap. Here the CDR3 reads CASSPRHRDNEQFF. CDR3 coding DNA: TGTGCCAGCAGCCCCCGACACCGGGACAATGAGCAGTTCTTC.

This clonotype turned up a few times. Here the CDR3 reads CASSDGSGEKLFF. CDR3 sequence (DNA): TGTGCCAGCAGTGATGGATCAGGTGAAAAACTGTTTTTT. This chain links TRBV2 with TRBJ1-4, with D unresolved. The CDR3 has 13 residues. Trimming stripped 3 bases from V and 7 bases from J, with 9 bases between. CDR1 SNHLY and CDR2 FYNNEI come from the germline V gene.

This clonotype was detected many times. The chain combines TRBV6-1 with TRBJ2-1, with D perhaps matching TRBD2 (5 bases). Trimming took 3 bases from V and 10 from J, leaving 19 bases between them. The CDR3 covers 15 residues. Germline V gene sequence: CDR1 MNHNS, CDR2 SASEGT. The chain's CDR3 is CASSDSSEGSREQFF. In DNA form, the CDR3 reads TGTGCCAGCAGTGATAGTTCCGAGGGTTCACGGGAGCAGTTCTTC.

V and J are TRBV4-3 and TRBJ2-1; 10 bases line up with TRBD2. Losses at the gene ends were 2 bases for V and 9 bases for J; bases not matched to a gene: 7. From germline, CDR1 is LGHNA and CDR2 YSLEER. The CDR3 is 15 amino acids. CDR3 sequence reads: CASSQLASGRTEQFF. The CDR3 DNA reads TGCGCCAGCAGCCAACTGGCTAGCGGGAGAACTGAGCAGTTCTTC.

This clonotype was detected a few times. The chain combines TRBV19 with TRBJ2-3, with D uncertain. Trimming took off 3 bases at V and 2 bases at J, with 6 bases between the two ends. Per the germline V gene, CDR1 is LNHDA and CDR2 is SQIVND (reference sequence). The CDR3 contains 13 residues. CDR3 DNA: TGTGCCAGTAGTATTCATGCCACAGATACGCAGTATTTT. This gives the protein CASSIHATDTQYF.

This clonotype appeared a single time. The chain carries TRBV5-3 and TRBJ1-1; 11 nucleotides line up with TRBD1. TRBV5-3 qualifies as an ORF whose function is uncertain. The length of the CDR3 is 15 residues. Losses at the gene ends were 8 bases for V and 6 bases for J; bases not matched to a gene: 12. The CDR3 loop reads CASSPNGQGASEAFF. The CDR3 bases are TGTGCCAGCAGCCCCAATGGACAGGGGGCCTCTGAAGCTTTCTTT.

This clonotype has just a few counts. In DNA, the CDR3 is TGTGCCAGCAGTTTTGCGTCAGGGAGCGCCGGGGAGCTGTTTTTT. Translating it yields CASSFASGSAGELFF. The chain has TRBV12-3 or TRBV12-4 and TRBJ2-2, with D possibly being TRBD1 or TRBD2 (5 bases each). This CDR3 contains 15 residues. V was cut by 3 bases and J by 6 bases, with 14 bases left in between.

V is TRBV12-3 or TRBV12-4 and J is TRBJ2-2; 7 nucleotides align to TRBD2. CDR3 length: 13 residues. V lost 8 bases, J lost 7 bases, and 7 bases stayed unmatched. CDR3 in amino acids: CASARERLGELFF. The CDR3 DNA sequence: TGTGCCAGCGCGCGGGAGCGTCTCGGGGAGCTGTTTTTT.

The J gene is TRBJ2-7, the V gene TRBV5-6; no definite D call. The CDR3 totals 17 residues. Trimming took off 2 bases at V and 3 bases at J, with 21 bases between the two ends. Per the germline V gene, CDR1 is SGHDT and CDR2 is YYEEEE. The CDR3 DNA sequence: TGTGCCAGCAGCTTCGTGTCGAAGCCACGGTTCTTCTACGAGCAGTACTTC. This gives the protein CASSFVSKPRFFYEQYF.

This clonotype was counted between two and nine times. V and J are TRBV5-6 and TRBJ2-7; D may be TRBD1 (7 bases). The V gene lost 5 bases and the J gene lost 0 bases, with 18 bases spanning the gap. Germline CDR1 is SGHDT and CDR2 is YYEEEE. The CDR3 is 16 residues long. The CDR3: CASRAENRGLSYEQYF. CDR3 DNA sequence: TGTGCCAGCAGGGCTGAAAACAGGGGACTCTCCTACGAGCAGTACTTC.

The count of this clonotype is one. This chain connects TRBV6-6 to TRBJ1-5; D possibly corresponds to TRBD1 (6 bases). The germline V gene encodes CDR1 MNHNY and CDR2 SVGAGI (reference sequence). CDR3 length equals 14 residues. V lost 5 bases, J lost 7 bases, and 15 bases lay in between. The DNA for the CDR3 is TGTGCCAGCAGTGTGACGGGGGGCTGGCAGCCCCAGCATTTT. It translates to CASSVTGGWQPQHF.

This clonotype occurred once. The V call is TRBV24-1, the J call TRBJ2-3; D is uncertain. This CDR3 has 15 residues. Trimming took 2 bases from V and 4 from J, leaving 12 bases between them. Germline V lookup: CDR1 KGHDR, CDR2 SFDVKD. CDR3 nucleotide sequence: TGTGCCACCAGTGATTCTTGGGCGGAAGCAGATACGCAGTATTTT. Translation gives CATSDSWAEADTQYF.

V usage is TRBV19 and J usage is TRBJ2-1; unclear D gene. From germline, CDR1 is LNHDA and CDR2 SQIVND (reference sequence). This CDR3 is built from 11 residues. Trimming took off 8 bases at V and 3 bases at J, with 5 bases between the two ends. CDR3 nucleotide sequence: TGTGCCAGTGCCAGCTACAATGAGCAGTTCTTC. It specifies CASASYNEQFF.

This clonotype has just a few counts. CDR3 sequence: CSAGQGARHNSPLHF. The CDR3 DNA follows: TGCAGTGCTGGACAGGGGGCGAGACATAATTCACCCCTCCACTTT. This rearrangement joins TRBV20-1 to TRBJ1-6; TRBD1 agrees at 11 bases. CDR1 is DFQATT, CDR2 SNEGSKA, per germline (reference sequence). Trimming removed 5 bases from V and 5 bases from J; junction bases left unmatched: 5. The CDR3 length is 15 residues.

This clonotype appeared a single time. CDR3 in amino acids: CSASESNQPQHF. CDR3 coding DNA: TGCAGTGCATCTGAGAGCAATCAGCCCCAGCATTTT. The chain joins TRBV20-1 to TRBJ1-5; the D is unclear. This CDR3 has 12 amino acids. The V and J ends lost 6 bases and 1 base respectively, with 7 bases between them. Germline CDR1 DFQATT, CDR2 SNEGSKA (reference sequence).